These 9 T cell receptor beta chains came from one sample sequenced in a study of low-dose radiotherapy and immunotherapy resistance in tumors. Time point noted: after trial treatment. Specified treatment: LDRT plus nivolumab, ipilimumab, low-dose cyclophosphamide and aspirin (RACIN trial). Priming of first-strand cDNA relied on TRAV- and TRBV-specific primers (covering alpha and beta chains). Both a constant-region primer and a V-primer adapter served to amplify TCRs across 20 to 25 PCR cycles. TCRdb used MiXCR to reprocess the reads, holding one entry per CDR3 protein. This table holds approximately 84,000 distinct CDR3 sequences, around a sixth found once. The specimen was PBMCs, collected after low-dose radiotherapy plus immunotherapy. The source of these receptors is a male donor with prostate cancer.

A remark on this clonotype: A single base separates this from a much larger clone, so it may be a read error. The CDR3 sequence is CAWSARDMVVGYTF. The CDR3 DNA is TGTGCCTGGAGTGCTAGAGACATGGTGGTAGGCTACACCTTC. The rearrangement uses TRBV30 and TRBJ1-2; D unresolved. The CDR3 has 14 amino acids. Per the germline V gene, CDR1 is GTSNPN and CDR2 is SVGIG (reference sequence). Deletions cut 1 base from V and 8 bases from J, with 17 bases between.

In this sample, this clonotype turned up many times. The V and J genes are TRBV28 and TRBJ2-2, with no clear D. The CDR3 length is 13 residues. The V gene's germline CDR1 is MDHEN and CDR2 SYDVKM. V was trimmed by 6 bases and J by 7 bases, leaving 12 bases between them. The CDR3 spells CASSSDPGGELFF. For the CDR3, the DNA is TGTGCCAGCAGCTCCGACCCAGGCGGGGAGCTGTTTTTT.

The chain joins TRBV2 to TRBJ1-1; TRBD1 aligns across 8 bases. Germline CDR1 SNHLY, CDR2 FYNNEI. The CDR3 is 15 residues long. V was pared by 10 bases and J by 5 bases, with 15 bases of the junction left unmatched. CDR3 in amino acids: CANSSYQGAQTEAFF. CDR3 DNA: TGTGCCAACAGCAGTTATCAGGGGGCCCAAACTGAAGCTTTCTTT.

This clonotype has at least ten counts. V and J are TRBV7-2 and TRBJ2-3, with TRBD2 as a possible D gene (6 bases). The V end was cut by 2 bases, the J end by 2 bases, with 11 bases between. From germline, CDR1 is SGHTA and CDR2 FQGNSA. This CDR3 comprises 15 residues. CDR3 protein: CASSLPASATDTQYF. The CDR3 region has the DNA TGTGCCAGCAGCTTACCCGCTAGCGCCACAGATACGCAGTATTTT. Using reference TRBV7-2 and TRBJ2-3 for the parts outside the CDR3, the full variable domain is GAGVSQSPSNKVTEKGKDVELRCDPISGHTALYWYRQSLGQGLEFLIYFQGNSAPDKSGLPSDRFSAERTGGSVSTLTIQRTQQEDSAVYLCASSLPASATDTQYFGPGTRLTVL.

This clonotype was detected only once. The V gene is TRBV6-2 or TRBV6-3, the J gene TRBJ2-7; D might be TRBD2 (5 bases). The ends were cut back, 4 bases at V and 2 bases at J, with 15 bases in the middle. This CDR3 comprises 15 residues. Germline V CDR1 and CDR2: MNHEY, SVGEGT. CDR3 loop: CASSSRSGFPYEQYF. For the CDR3, the DNA is TGTGCCAGCAGTTCCCGAAGCGGATTTCCCTACGAGCAGTACTTC.

This clonotype showed up many times. V and J are TRBV5-4 and TRBJ2-5; 9 bases are a match to TRBD1. In germline, CDR1 is SGHNT, CDR2 YYREEE (reference sequence). The CDR3 has 17 residues. The trim removed 0 bases at V and 5 bases at J, leaving 11 bases unmatched. CDR3 residues: CASSLDSDRGSRETQYF. CDR3 in DNA: TGTGCCAGCAGCTTGGATTCTGACAGGGGGAGCCGGGAGACCCAGTACTTC. The variable domain in full, completed from reference TRBV5-4 and TRBJ2-5, reads ETGVTQSPTHLIKTRGQQVTLRCSSQSGHNTVSWYQQALGQGPQFIFQYYREEENGRGNFPPRFSGLQFPNYSSELNVNALELDDSALYLCASSLDSDRGSRETQYFGPGTRLLVL.

Ten or more counts support this clonotype. This chain links TRBV5-1 with TRBJ2-1, with D perhaps matching TRBD2 (6 bases). The V end was cut by 2 bases, the J end by 1 base, with 10 bases between. Germline V gene data show CDR1 as SGHRS and CDR2 as YFSETQ. This CDR3 is 15 amino acids long. CDR3 residues: CASSLRGTSYNEQFF. For the CDR3, the DNA is TGCGCCAGCAGCTTACGAGGGACTTCCTACAATGAGCAGTTCTTC. The whole variable domain, remainder taken from reference TRBV5-1 and TRBJ2-1, is KAGVTQTPRYLIKTRGQQVTLSCSPISGHRSVSWYQQTPGQGLQFLFEYFSETQRNKGNFPGRFSGRQFSNSRSEMNVSTLELGDSALYLCASSLRGTSYNEQFFGPGTRLTVL.

This clonotype was counted at least ten times. The chain links TRBV7-2 to TRBJ1-2; perhaps TRBD1 as D (6 bases). Germline V lookup: CDR1 SGHTA, CDR2 FQGNSA. The CDR3 is 13 amino acids. The germline V and J ends were trimmed by 5 bases and 5 bases, with 12 bases remaining between them. The chain's CDR3 is CASSPGQKYGYTF. CDR3 nucleotides: TGTGCCAGCAGCCCCGGACAGAAATATGGCTACACCTTC.

This clonotype was seen repeatedly, ten times or more. As DNA, the CDR3 is TGTGCCAGCAGGCGGGGACTAGCCGGCGAGCAGTACTTC. This sequence encodes CASRRGLAGEQYF. The V and J genes are TRBV6-2 or TRBV6-3 and TRBJ2-7; TRBD2 agrees at 9 bases. V lost 6 bases to trimming and J lost 6 bases; unmatched junction nucleotides: 6. The CDR3 loop spans 13 amino acids. The germline V gene encodes CDR1 MNHEY and CDR2 SVGEGT.